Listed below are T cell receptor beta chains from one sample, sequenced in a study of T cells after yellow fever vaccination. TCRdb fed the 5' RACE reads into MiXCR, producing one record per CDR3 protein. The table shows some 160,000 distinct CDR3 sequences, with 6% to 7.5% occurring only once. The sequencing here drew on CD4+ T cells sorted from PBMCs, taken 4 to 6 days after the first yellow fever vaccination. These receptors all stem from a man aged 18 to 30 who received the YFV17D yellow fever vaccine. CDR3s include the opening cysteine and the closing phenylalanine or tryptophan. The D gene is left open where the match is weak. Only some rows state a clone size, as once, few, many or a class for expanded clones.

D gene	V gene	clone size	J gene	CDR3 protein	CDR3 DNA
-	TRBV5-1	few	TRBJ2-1	CASAAGSPYNEQFF	TGCGCCAGCGCAGCAGGGAGCCCCTACAATGAGCAGTTCTTC
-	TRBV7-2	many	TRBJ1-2	CASSRAGGGYTF	TGTGCCAGCAGCAGGGCCGGCGGTGGCTACACCTTC
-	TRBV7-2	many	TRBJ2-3	CASSLMAGGATDTQYF	TGTGCCAGCAGCCTAATGGCGGGCGGGGCAACAGATACGCAGTATTTT
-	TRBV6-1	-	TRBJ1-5	CASSEAQAGYGQPQHF	TGTGCCAGCAGTGAAGCGCAAGCGGGGTACGGGCAGCCCCAGCATTTT
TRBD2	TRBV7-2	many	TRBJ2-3	CASSLRLASDTQYF	TGTGCCAGCAGCTTAAGACTAGCCTCAGATACGCAGTATTTT
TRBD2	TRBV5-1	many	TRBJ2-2	CASSLRLAGANTGELFF	TGCGCCAGCAGCTTGCGGCTAGCGGGGGCGAACACCGGGGAGCTGTTTTTT
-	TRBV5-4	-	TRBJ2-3	CASSFTLEPTDTQYF	TGTGCCAGCAGCTTCACCCTAGAGCCCACAGATACGCAGTATTTT
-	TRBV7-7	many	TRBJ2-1	CASSPTVYNEQFF	TGTGCCAGCAGCCCCACAGTCTACAATGAGCAGTTCTTC
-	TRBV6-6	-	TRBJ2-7	CASSPIRSYEQYF	TGTGCCAGCAGTCCAATTCGATCCTACGAGCAGTACTTC
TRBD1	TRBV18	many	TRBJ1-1	CASSPTGTDTEAFF	TGTGCCAGCTCACCAACCGGGACAGATACTGAAGCTTTCTTT
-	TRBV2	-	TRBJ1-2	CASRPQGVGSGYTF	TGTGCCAGCAGGCCCCAAGGGGTTGGTTCCGGCTACACCTTC
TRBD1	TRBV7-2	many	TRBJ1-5	CASSLQGGDQPQHF	TGTGCCAGCAGCTTGCAGGGGGGCGATCAGCCCCAGCATTTT
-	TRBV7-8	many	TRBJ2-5	CASSLPRQDSQYF	TGTGCCAGCAGCTTACCCCGACAGGACTCCCAGTACTTC
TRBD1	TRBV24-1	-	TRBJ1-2	CATQDRDYGYTF	TGTGCCACCCAGGACAGGGACTATGGCTACACCTTC
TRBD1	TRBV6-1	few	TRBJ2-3	CASRTGGRLGADTQYF	TGTGCCAGCAGGACAGGGGGCAGACTTGGAGCAGATACGCAGTATTTT
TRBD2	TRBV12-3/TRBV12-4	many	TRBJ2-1	CASSLFTGGASPNEQFF	TGTGCCAGCAGTTTATTTACCGGGGGGGCCTCCCCCAATGAGCAGTTCTTC
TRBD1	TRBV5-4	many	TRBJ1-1	CASSLGGTGEAFF	TGTGCCAGCAGCTTGGGTGGGACAGGTGAAGCTTTCTTT
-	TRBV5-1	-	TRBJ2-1	CASSLAGKVNEQFF	TGCGCCAGCAGCTTGGCCGGTAAGGTCAATGAGCAGTTCTTC
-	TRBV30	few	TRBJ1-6	CAGDGSSYNSPLHF	TGTGCCGGGGACGGGAGCTCCTATAATTCACCCCTCCACTTT
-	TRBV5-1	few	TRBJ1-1	CASRDQSDTEAFF	TGCGCCAGCAGGGATCAGTCCGACACTGAAGCTTTCTTT
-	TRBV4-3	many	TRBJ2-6	CASSQGELPGQGANVLTF	TGCGCCAGCAGCCAAGGTGAACTCCCGGGACAAGGGGCCAACGTCCTGACTTTC
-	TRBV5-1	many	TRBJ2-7	CASSARGGGKLFYEQYF	TGCGCCAGCAGCGCACGAGGAGGGGGGAAACTCTTTTACGAGCAGTACTTC
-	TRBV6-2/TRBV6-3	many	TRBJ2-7	CASTPSTRGRRRYF	TGTGCCAGCACACCTTCGACAAGGGGCCGACGCCGATACTTC
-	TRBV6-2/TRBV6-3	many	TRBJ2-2	CASSYGGGELFF	TGTGCCAGCAGTTACGGTGGCGGGGAGCTGTTTTTT
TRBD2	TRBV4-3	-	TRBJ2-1	CASSLLRTSEDEQFF	TGCGCCAGCAGCTTGTTGCGGACTAGCGAAGATGAGCAGTTCTTC
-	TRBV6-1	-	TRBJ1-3	CASSRRENLSGNTIYF	TGTGCCAGCAGTCGACGGGAGAACCTCTCTGGAAACACCATATATTTT
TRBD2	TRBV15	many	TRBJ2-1	CATKLFTGGYNEQFF	TGTGCCACGAAACTCTTTACGGGAGGCTACAATGAGCAGTTCTTC
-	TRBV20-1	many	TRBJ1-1	CSALRNTEAFF	TGCAGTGCCCTTAGGAACACTGAAGCTTTCTTT
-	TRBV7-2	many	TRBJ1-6	CASRMAGTTYNSPLHF	TGTGCCAGCCGCATGGCCGGGACAACCTATAATTCACCCCTCCACTTT
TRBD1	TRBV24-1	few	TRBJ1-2	CATSDPRQGADGYTF	TGTGCCACCAGTGATCCAAGACAGGGGGCGGATGGCTACACCTTC
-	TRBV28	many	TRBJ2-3	CASSPPMGPTDTQYF	TGTGCCAGCAGTCCCCCCATGGGGCCCACAGATACGCAGTATTTT
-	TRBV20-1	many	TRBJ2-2	CSASPQQGWNTGELFF	TGCAGTGCTAGCCCCCAACAGGGCTGGAACACCGGGGAGCTGTTTTTT
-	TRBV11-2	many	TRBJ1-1	CASSLDRDTEAFF	TGTGCCAGCAGCTTAGATCGGGACACTGAAGCTTTCTTT
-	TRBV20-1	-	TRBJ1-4	CSARDQGGGDEKLFF	TGCAGTGCTAGAGATCAAGGGGGTGGGGATGAAAAACTGTTTTTT
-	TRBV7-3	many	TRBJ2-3	CASSIGDTQYF	TGTGCCAGCTCCATAGGGGATACGCAGTATTTT
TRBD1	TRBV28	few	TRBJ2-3	CASRRQGSRDTQYF	TGTGCCAGCAGGCGACAGGGATCAAGGGATACGCAGTATTTT